The TCR beta chain under discussion was sequenced for a study of prognosis after radiotherapy for stage I lung cancer. Background on the study: In this cohort, every patient with non-small cell lung cancer was regarded as medically inoperable. SBRT radiotherapy comprised 3 to 5 fractions at a biologically effective dose of at least 100 Gy.

Researchers took 4.5 to 7 milliliters of peripheral blood at each of two time points. The study amplified the TCR beta CDR3 region from genomic DNA. This amplification was carried out by two rounds of multiplex PCR. It was primers specific to each TRBV and TRBJ gene that first-round PCR used. TCRdb called the multiplex PCR reads again in MiXCR, with one record for every CDR3 protein. The repertoire has just under 20,000 distinct CDR3 sequences, roughly 28% of them found once; the top ten carry 22%. The CDR3 is 15 amino acids. Germline CDR1 is MNHNS and CDR2 is SASEGT. Germline trimming cut 5 bases from V and 1 base from J; bases unmatched to any gene: 2.

This chain connects TRBV6-1 to TRBJ2-3; 11 nucleotides agree with TRBD2. This clonotype was obtained from a donor over 45 with non-small cell lung cancer. This material consisted of PBMCs, taken before or after stereotactic body radiation therapy (not recorded which). This chain's CDR3 is CASSILAGGTDTQYF. The CDR3 DNA sequence: TGTGCCAGCAGTATACTAGCGGGAGGCACAGATACGCAGTATTTT.